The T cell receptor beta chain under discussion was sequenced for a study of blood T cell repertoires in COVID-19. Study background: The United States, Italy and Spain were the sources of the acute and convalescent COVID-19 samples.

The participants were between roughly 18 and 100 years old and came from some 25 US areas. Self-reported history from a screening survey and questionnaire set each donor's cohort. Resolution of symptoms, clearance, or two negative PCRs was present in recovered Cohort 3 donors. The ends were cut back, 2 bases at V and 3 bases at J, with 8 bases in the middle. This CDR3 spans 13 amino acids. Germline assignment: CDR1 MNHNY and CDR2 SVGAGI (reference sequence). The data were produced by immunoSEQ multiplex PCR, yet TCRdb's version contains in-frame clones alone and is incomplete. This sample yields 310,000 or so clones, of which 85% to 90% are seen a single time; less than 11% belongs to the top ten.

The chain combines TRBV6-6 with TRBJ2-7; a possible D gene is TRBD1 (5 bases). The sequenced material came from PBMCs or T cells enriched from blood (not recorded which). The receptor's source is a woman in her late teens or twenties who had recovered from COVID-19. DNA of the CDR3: TGTGCCAGCAGTTACGCCAGGGTCTACGAGCAGTACTTC. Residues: CASSYARVYEQYF.